This is a list of T cell receptor beta chains from one sample in a study of T cell responses to AZD1222 COVID-19 vaccine. TCRdb's copy holds only in-frame clones and misses some; the assay was immunoSEQ multiplex PCR. The sample includes under 130,000 clones, 92% seen only once; the top ten take about 1.2%. Sequencing used peripheral blood, obtained on day 0 of AZD1222 vaccination. These receptors were obtained from an adult in good health. The CDR3 runs from the conserved cysteine through the conserved F or W. D genes are given only for firm matches. Clone size is shown for a subset of rows, as once, few, many or a class of expanded clone.

abundance: -; d_gene: -; j_gene: TRBJ2-1; v_gene: TRBV19; len: 16; CDR3aa: CASTSLLGSSYNEQFF; CDR3nt: TGTGCCAGTACCTCCTTACTGGGGAGCTCCTACAATGAGCAGTTCTTC
abundance: -; d_gene: -; j_gene: TRBJ2-2; v_gene: TRBV3-1/TRBV3-2; len: 15; CDR3aa: CASSQARLNTGELFF; CDR3nt: TGTGCCAGCAGCCAAGCGAGACTTAACACCGGGGAGCTGTTTTTT
abundance: few; d_gene: -; j_gene: TRBJ2-3; v_gene: TRBV7-9; len: 16; CDR3aa: CASSLPGGTGTDTQYF; CDR3nt: TGTGCCAGCAGCTTACCAGGGGGGACGGGCACAGATACGCAGTATTTT
abundance: -; d_gene: TRBD1; j_gene: TRBJ2-6; v_gene: TRBV19; len: 15; CDR3aa: CASSQQGPGANVLTF; CDR3nt: TGTGCCAGTAGCCAACAGGGGCCTGGGGCCAACGTCCTGACTTTC
abundance: -; d_gene: TRBD1; j_gene: TRBJ1-5; v_gene: TRBV14; len: 14; CDR3aa: CASSPGTAVWAQHF; CDR3nt: TGTGCCAGCAGCCCAGGGACAGCGGTTTGGGCCCAGCATTTT
abundance: -; d_gene: -; j_gene: TRBJ2-7; v_gene: TRBV3-1/TRBV3-2; len: 14; CDR3aa: CASSSDRFSYEQYF; CDR3nt: TGTGCCAGCAGTTCGGACCGATTCTCCTACGAGCAGTACTTC
abundance: -; d_gene: -; j_gene: TRBJ1-4; v_gene: TRBV19; len: 15; CDR3aa: CASRPGQPTGEKLFF; CDR3nt: TGTGCCAGTAGACCCGGACAACCCACTGGGGAAAAACTGTTTTTT
abundance: -; d_gene: TRBD2; j_gene: TRBJ2-4; v_gene: TRBV19; len: 16; CDR3aa: CASSKIGLAGGNIQYF; CDR3nt: TGTGCCAGTAGTAAAATTGGGCTAGCGGGTGGAAACATTCAGTACTTC
abundance: -; d_gene: TRBD2; j_gene: TRBJ2-3; v_gene: TRBV5-6; len: 18; CDR3aa: CASSPLAGGPSRTDTQYF; CDR3nt: TGTGCCAGCAGCCCCCTGGCGGGAGGGCCCTCTCGCACAGATACGCAGTATTTT
abundance: -; d_gene: TRBD1; j_gene: TRBJ1-1; v_gene: TRBV9; len: 14; CDR3aa: CASSVRQGGTEAFF; CDR3nt: TGTGCCAGCAGCGTTCGACAGGGAGGAACTGAAGCTTTCTTT
abundance: once; d_gene: -; j_gene: TRBJ1-1; v_gene: TRBV28; len: 15; CDR3aa: CASRVPGRKNTEAFF; CDR3nt: TGTGCCAGCAGGGTACCGGGACGCAAGAACACTGAAGCTTTCTTT
abundance: once; d_gene: TRBD1; j_gene: TRBJ1-2; v_gene: TRBV19; len: 15; CDR3aa: CASSIAQGARYGYTF; CDR3nt: TGTGCCAGTAGTATAGCACAGGGGGCACGCTATGGCTACACCTTC